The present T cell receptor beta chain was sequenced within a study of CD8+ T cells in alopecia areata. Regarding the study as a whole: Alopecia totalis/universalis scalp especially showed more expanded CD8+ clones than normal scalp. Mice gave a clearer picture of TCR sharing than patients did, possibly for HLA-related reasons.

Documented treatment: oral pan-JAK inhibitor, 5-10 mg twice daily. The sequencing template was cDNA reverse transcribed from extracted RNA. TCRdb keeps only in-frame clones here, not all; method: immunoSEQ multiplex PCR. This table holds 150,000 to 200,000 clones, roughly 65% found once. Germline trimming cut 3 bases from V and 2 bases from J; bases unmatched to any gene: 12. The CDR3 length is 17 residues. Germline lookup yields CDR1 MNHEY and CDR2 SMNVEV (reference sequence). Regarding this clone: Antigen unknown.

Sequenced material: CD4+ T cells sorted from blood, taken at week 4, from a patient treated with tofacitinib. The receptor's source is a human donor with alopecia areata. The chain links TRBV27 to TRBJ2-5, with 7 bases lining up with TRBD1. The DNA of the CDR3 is TGTGCCAGCAGTTTCCTCACAGGGGACAGAAAACAAGAGACCCAGTACTTC. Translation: CASSFLTGDRKQETQYF.